This passage covers 16 T cell receptor beta chains from one sample sequenced in a study of CD8+CD57+ T cells in acquired aplastic anemia (dated by TCRdb to 2017 to 2018). Sequencing instrument: Illumina HiSeq 2000. Profiling of TCR beta VDJ combinations and CDR3 sequences used genomic DNA as the template. TCRdb reanalyzed the raw reads on its own, using fastp at Q25 for trimming and MiXCR for clone calling, and kept in-frame beta chains. All rows with the same CDR3 protein become a single entry with the most common DNA and genes. For this sample there are under 200,000 distinct CDR3 sequences; approximately 52% appear just once. The ten largest clonotypes hold about 1.7% of the sample. Patients chosen for sequencing had shown expansion of CD8+CD57+ cells by flow cytometry. Sequences were obtained from sorted CD4+, CD8+, or CD8+CD57+ T cells (not recorded which) from PBMCs. These TCRs come from a human donor with aplastic anemia.

V usage is TRBV2 and J usage is TRBJ2-7, with 10 bases identical to TRBD1. J gave up 2 bases and V 6 bases, and 7 bases lay outside the gene matches. The CDR3 runs 15 residues. The germline CDR1 and CDR2 sequences are SNHLY and FYNNEI. The CDR3 loop reads CASRGDRGKPYEQYF. CDR3 nucleotides: TGTGCCAGCAGGGGGGACAGGGGTAAGCCCTACGAGCAGTACTTC.

This chain uses TRBV19 with TRBJ1-2; no firm D call. From germline, CDR1 is LNHDA and CDR2 SQIVND (reference sequence). V was clipped by 0 bases and J by 8 bases, with 13 bases between them. The CDR3 totals 14 residues. The CDR3 sequence: CASSIEARKGGYTF. CDR3 nucleotide sequence: TGTGCCAGTAGTATAGAGGCCCGGAAAGGCGGCTACACCTTC. Supplemented by reference TRBV19 and TRBJ1-2, the full variable domain reads DGGITQSPKYLFRKEGQNVTLSCEQNLNHDAMYWYRQDPGQGLRLIYYSQIVNDFQKGDIAEGYSVSREKKESFPLTVTSAQKNPTAFYLCASSIEARKGGYTFGSGTRLTVV.

Only one count was recorded for this clonotype. The chain uses TRBV2 and TRBJ2-7; D unclear. The CDR3 length is 12 residues. Between the trimmed V and J ends, which lost 0 bases and 4 bases, there was a span of 4 bases. From germline, CDR1 is SNHLY and CDR2 FYNNEI. The CDR3 loop is CASSEAGYEQYF. As DNA, the CDR3 is TGTGCCAGCAGTGAAGCGGGGTACGAGCAGTACTTC.

This clonotype has ten or more counts. This rearrangement joins TRBV20-1 to TRBJ1-2; a possible D gene is TRBD1 (5 bases). The germline gives CDR1 DFQATT, CDR2 SNEGSKA (reference sequence). The V and J ends lost 0 bases and 3 bases respectively, with 5 bases between them. The CDR3 covers 12 residues. CDR3 DNA sequence: TGCAGTGCTAGAGAACAGGACTATGGCTACACCTTC. Translation: CSAREQDYGYTF.

This clonotype was detected only a few times. The CDR3 loop reads CASSQNGELRKLFF. The CDR3 DNA follows: TGTGCCAGCAGCCAAAACGGGGAGCTCCGAAAACTGTTTTTT. This rearrangement joins TRBV3-1 to TRBJ1-4; D ambiguous. Germline CDR1 LGHDT, CDR2 YNNKEL (reference sequence). This CDR3 contains 14 residues. Trimming shortened V by 2 bases and J by 10 bases, and 14 bases separated the two germline ends.

This clonotype was seen ten or more times. The gene calls are TRBV20-1 and TRBJ1-2, with no clear D. The V and J ends lost 5 bases and 8 bases respectively, with 12 bases between them. In germline, CDR1 is DFQATT, CDR2 SNEGSKA (reference sequence). The CDR3 extends over 11 amino acids. The CDR3: CSARQPGGYTF. The CDR3 nucleotides read TGCAGTGCTCGACAACCTGGGGGCTACACCTTC.

This clonotype appeared many times. J is TRBJ2-7 and V is TRBV24-1; D ambiguous. The CDR3 is 11 amino acids. V lost 0 bases and J 8 bases, leaving 4 bases between the germline ends. Per the germline V gene, CDR1 is KGHDR and CDR2 is SFDVKD. CDR3 in amino acids: CATSDLDKQYF. The CDR3 DNA sequence: TGTGCCACCAGTGATTTGGACAAGCAGTACTTC.

Many counts were recorded for this clonotype. J is TRBJ2-5 and V is TRBV7-8; D is unresolved. CDR3 size: 13 residues. Trimming took off 5 bases at V and 7 bases at J, with 14 bases between the two ends. Per the germline V gene, CDR1 is SGHVS and CDR2 is FQNEAQ. In DNA form, the CDR3 reads TGTGCCAGCAGCCCATCCTGGGATGGGACCCAGTACTTC. As protein: CASSPSWDGTQYF.

Many counts were recorded for this clonotype. This chain uses TRBV5-6 with TRBJ1-6; 9 nucleotides agree with TRBD1. The CDR3 has 18 residues. Germline V gene data show CDR1 as SGHDT and CDR2 as YYEEEE. Trimming cost V 4 bases and J 2 bases; bases outside gene matches: 10. The CDR3: CASSLLGTGSTYNSPLHF. Here the CDR3 DNA reads TGTGCCAGCAGCCTCCTAGGGACAGGGTCCACCTATAATTCACCCCTCCACTTT.

This clonotype was counted between two and nine times. The chain employs TRBV25-1 and TRBJ1-4; TRBD1 is a possible D gene (6 bases). Germline CDR1 and CDR2: MGHDK and SYGVNS. This CDR3 has 15 amino acids. Trimming shortened V by 1 base and J by 4 bases, and 10 bases separated the two germline ends. CDR3 loop: CASSESQGFNEKLFF. The CDR3 nucleotides are TGTGCCAGCAGTGAATCACAGGGTTTTAATGAAAAACTGTTTTTT.

Concerning this clonotype itself: Its ends do not fully match the called genes, so a read error is possible. The rearrangement joins TRBV15 to TRBJ2-6; D might be TRBD1 (5 bases). Looked up from germline, CDR1 is LNHNV and CDR2 is YYDKDF (reference sequence). This CDR3 has 16 amino acids. CDR3 sequence: CATSSFVNSGASVLTF. The CDR3 bases are TGTGCCACCAGCAGCTTTGTGAACTCTGGGGCCAGCGTCCTGACTTTC.

The chain carries TRBV7-6 and TRBJ2-5; 8 nucleotides agree with TRBD2. The CDR3 spans 17 residues. J gave up 5 bases and V 5 bases, and 16 bases lay outside the gene matches. Germline CDR1 is SGHVS and CDR2 is FNYEAQ. Here the CDR3 reads CASSHQAGDPRRETQYF. CDR3 DNA: TGTGCCAGCAGCCATCAAGCGGGAGATCCCCGGAGGGAGACCCAGTACTTC.

Ten or more counts support this clonotype. The chain uses TRBV9 and TRBJ2-3, with TRBD2 identical over 13 bases. Losses at the gene ends were 0 bases for V and 2 bases for J; bases not matched to a gene: 6. Germline CDR1 and CDR2: SGDLS and YYNGEE. The CDR3 length is 18 residues. CDR3 DNA sequence: TGTGCCAGCAGCGTAGGGTCCGGGACTAGCGGGACCACAGATACGCAGTATTTT. It is translated as CASSVGSGTSGTTDTQYF.

V usage is TRBV2 and J usage is TRBJ1-5, with 10 bases matching TRBD1. This CDR3 is built from 13 residues. CDR1 is SNHLY and CDR2 is FYNNEI in the germline V gene. Trimming took 4 bases from V and 6 from J; bases not matched to a gene: 0. The CDR3 DNA follows: TGTGCCAGCAGTGGGACAGGGGGTCAGCCCCAGCATTTT. Translation gives CASSGTGGQPQHF.

This clonotype appeared many times. V and J are TRBV20-1 and TRBJ2-3; D is perhaps TRBD1 (6 bases). Trimming took off 8 bases at V and 2 bases at J, with 11 bases between the two ends. The CDR3 extends over 12 amino acids. Germline-derived CDR1 and CDR2 are DFQATT and SNEGSKA (reference sequence). For the CDR3, the DNA is TGCAGTAGGGCAGGGGCCACAGATACGCAGTATTTT. This gives the protein CSRAGATDTQYF.

Many counts were recorded for this clonotype. The chain recombines TRBV12-5 with TRBJ1-1; D is ambiguous. V lost 6 bases to trimming and J lost 3 bases, with 11 bases between them. This CDR3 contains 13 residues. The germline V gene has CDR1 LGHNT and CDR2 FRNRAP. In DNA form, the CDR3 reads TGTGCTAGTGGACCAGACATAGACACTGAAGCTTTCTTT. Translation gives CASGPDIDTEAFF.